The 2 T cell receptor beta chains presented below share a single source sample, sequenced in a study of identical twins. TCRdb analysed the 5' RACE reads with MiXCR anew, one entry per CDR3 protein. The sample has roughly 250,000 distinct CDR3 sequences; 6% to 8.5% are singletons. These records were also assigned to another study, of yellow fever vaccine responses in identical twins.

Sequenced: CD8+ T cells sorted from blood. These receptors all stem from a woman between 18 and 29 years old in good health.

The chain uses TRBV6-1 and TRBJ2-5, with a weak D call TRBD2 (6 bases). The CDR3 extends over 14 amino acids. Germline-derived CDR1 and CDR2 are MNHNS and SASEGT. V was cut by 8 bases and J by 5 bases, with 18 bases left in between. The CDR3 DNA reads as TGTGCCAGCGGGGGGTCCAATGGGTGGGAGACCCAGTACTTC. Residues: CASGGSNGWETQYF.

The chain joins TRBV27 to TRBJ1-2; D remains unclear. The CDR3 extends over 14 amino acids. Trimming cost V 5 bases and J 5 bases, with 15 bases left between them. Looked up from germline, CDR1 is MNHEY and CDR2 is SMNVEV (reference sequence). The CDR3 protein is CASSADLGLYGYTF. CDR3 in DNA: TGTGCCAGCAGTGCCGACCTTGGCTTGTATGGCTACACCTTC.